This paragraph reports one TCR beta chain. Antigen: not known. TCRdb re-called the multiplex PCR reads through MiXCR, storing one row per CDR3 protein. The table records about 230,000 distinct CDR3 sequences, roughly 32% of them present only once. This CDR3 has 15 amino acids. J lost 3 bases, V lost 6 bases, and 6 bases had no gene match. Germline CDR1 reads MNHEY; CDR2 reads SVGAGI. Samples came from axillary lymph nodes draining the breast cancer. The data are from a study of breast tumors, draining lymph nodes, adjacent tissues. Study-wide points: The lymph node origin of tumor T cells was framed as consistent with a hypothesis, not demonstrated. Data fit most tumor T cells coming from lymph node, expanding in tumor. Tumor and nontumor repertoires were significantly more similar in luminal-like than in basal-like breast cancer. Compared with lymph nodes, tumors were less diverse; compared with nontumor tissue, more.

Sequences were obtained from axillary lymph node tissue. V gene TRBV6-5 combines with J gene TRBJ2-3, with 10 bases identical to TRBD1. The receptor's source is a female donor with breast cancer. Some clones in this sample may be carry-over from other donors' samples. This CDR3 reads CASRPGQGWTDTQYF. The CDR3 region has the DNA TGTGCCAGCAGACCGGGACAGGGGTGGACAGATACGCAGTATTTT.